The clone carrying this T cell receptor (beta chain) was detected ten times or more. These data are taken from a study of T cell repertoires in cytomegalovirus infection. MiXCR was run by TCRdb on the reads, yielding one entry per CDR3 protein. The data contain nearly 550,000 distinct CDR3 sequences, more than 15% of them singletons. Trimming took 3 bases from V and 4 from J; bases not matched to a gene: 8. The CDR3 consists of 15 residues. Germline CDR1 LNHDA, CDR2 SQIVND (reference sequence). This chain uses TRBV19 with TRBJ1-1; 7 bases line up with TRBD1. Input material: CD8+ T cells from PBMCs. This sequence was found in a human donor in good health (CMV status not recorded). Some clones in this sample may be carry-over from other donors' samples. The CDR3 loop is CASSIDREVSTEAFF. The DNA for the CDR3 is TGTGCCAGTAGTATCGACAGGGAAGTGTCCACTGAAGCTTTCTTT.